This T cell receptor (beta chain) was obtained from a study of blood T cell repertoires in COVID-19. Study context: Donors in the United States, Italy and Spain gave samples during acute or convalescent COVID-19. From T cells, B-cell-depleted T cells, or PBMCs came the material, which was cDNA or gDNA.

Study processing details: Reference gene primer amplification gave nucleated cell count estimates. The method was immunoSEQ multiplex PCR; TCRdb's version includes in-frame clones alone and lacks a portion of them. The V and J calls and clone size come from that table; D and trimming were worked out from the DNA. The sample records some 90,000 clones, about 93% being singletons. The CDR3 spans 15 residues. Germline values: CDR1 SGHVS, CDR2 FNYEAQ. V was pared by 0 bases and J by 7 bases, with 4 bases of the junction left unmatched. This chain connects TRBV7-6 to TRBJ2-1; 9 positions agree with TRBD2. The specimen sequenced was peripheral blood. This TCR came from a woman aged 45-65 years in a cohort sampled during active COVID-19. CDR3 DNA: TGTGCCAGCAGCTTAGCGCGGGGGGGCGTGAATGAGCAGTTCTTC. Amino acids: CASSLARGGVNEQFF.